What follows are 27 T cell receptor beta chains derived from one specimen sequenced in a study of T cell responses to AZD1222 COVID-19 vaccine (TCRdb year 2021). Libraries came from the immunoSEQ multiplex PCR assay. The immuneACCESS repertoire file appears here via TCRdb, limited to in-frame rearrangements. These files lack a portion of the clones; in checked studies, under half of the deficit traces to unresolved V genes, and the cause of the others is not known. This sample comprises roughly 180,000 clones, approximately 94% of them detected only once. Around 1.6% of the sample rests with the top ten. The time point label for this specimen denotes: about 28 days (+/-7) after the second vaccine dose. The starting material was peripheral blood, obtained 28 days after the second AZD1222 dose. The receptors originated from an adult who received the AZD1222 COVID-19 vaccine.

The chain carries TRBV6-5 and TRBJ1-2, with D maybe TRBD1 (6 bases). Germline V gives CDR1 MNHEY, CDR2 SVGAGI. V was clipped by 6 bases and J by 5 bases, with 16 bases between them. The CDR3 spans 14 residues. The CDR3 loop reads CASRTPTGAYGYTF. The CDR3 DNA sequence: TGTGCCAGCAGGACACCCACGGGGGCTTATGGCTACACCTTC.

CDR3 residues: CATSRDLVNTEAFF. CDR3 in DNA: TGTGCCACCAGCAGAGATCTAGTGAACACTGAAGCTTTCTTT. The chain joins TRBV15 to TRBJ1-1; no reliable D call. Trimming left V 0 bases short and J 0 bases short, with 5 bases between. CDR1 LNHNV and CDR2 YYDKDF come from the germline V gene (reference sequence). This CDR3 has 14 residues.

The J gene is TRBJ2-7, the V gene TRBV5-1; 7 bases align to TRBD2. The trim removed 4 bases at V and 2 bases at J, leaving 6 bases unmatched. This CDR3 comprises 14 residues. CDR1 is SGHRS and CDR2 is YFSETQ in the germline V gene. DNA of the CDR3: TGCGCCAGCAGCGGACACGCGGGGGCCTACGAGCAGTACTTC. This sequence encodes CASSGHAGAYEQYF.

The gene calls are TRBV24-1 and TRBJ1-1; D ambiguous. The CDR3 extends over 13 amino acids. Trimming removed 5 bases at V and 1 base at J, with 7 bases between. The germline V gene has CDR1 KGHDR and CDR2 SFDVKD. Here the CDR3 reads CATSGEGNTEAFF. CDR3 sequence (DNA): TGTGCCACCAGTGGGGAAGGGAACACTGAAGCTTTCTTT.

The chain recombines TRBV5-6 with TRBJ1-2; the match to TRBD1 covers 7 bases. The CDR3 spans 14 residues. J was trimmed by 8 bases and V by 3 bases; bases with no gene match: 10. Germline loops: CDR1 SGHDT, CDR2 YYEEEE. CDR3 loop: CASSWPRGEGGYTF. In DNA, the CDR3 is TGTGCCAGCAGCTGGCCCAGGGGGGAAGGGGGCTACACCTTC.

V usage is TRBV12-3 or TRBV12-4 and J usage is TRBJ2-1; tentatively, D is TRBD2 (5 bases). Deletions cut 8 bases from V and 9 bases from J, with 14 bases between. This CDR3 spans 12 amino acids. This CDR3 is CASRTGPGEQFF. The CDR3 DNA is TGTGCCAGCCGGACTGGCCCGGGTGAGCAGTTCTTC.

J is TRBJ2-1 and V is TRBV10-2; 9 bases agree with TRBD2. Unmatched junction bases numbered 24, after V lost 8 bases and J lost 7 bases. The germline V gene encodes CDR1 WSHSY and CDR2 SAAADI. This CDR3 has 19 residues. This CDR3 reads CASGRTSVLLLALGNEQFF. For the CDR3, the DNA is TGCGCCAGCGGGAGGACTAGCGTCCTTCTTCTTGCTTTAGGGAATGAGCAGTTCTTC.

The V call is TRBV11-3, the J call TRBJ2-2; TRBD2 aligns across 10 bases. After removal of 1 base from V and 0 bases from J, the junction contained 5 bases not matched to a gene. The CDR3 has 18 residues. Germline V gene sequence: CDR1 SGHNT, CDR2 YENEEA. The CDR3 DNA reads TGTGCCAGCAGCTTAGTGGGGGGACTAGCGCCGAACACCGGGGAGCTGTTTTTT. The encoded protein is CASSLVGGLAPNTGELFF. Using reference TRBV11-3 and TRBJ2-2 for the parts outside the CDR3, the full variable domain is EAGVVQSPRYKIIEKKQPVAFWCNPISGHNTLYWYLQNLGQGPELLIRYENEEAVDDSQLPKDRFSAERLKGVDSTLKIQPAELGDSAVYLCASSLVGGLAPNTGELFFGEGSRLTVL.

This rearrangement joins TRBV27 to TRBJ1-2; D uncertain. Germline V gives CDR1 MNHEY, CDR2 SMNVEV (reference sequence). CDR3 length: 16 residues. The V end was cut by 0 bases, the J end by 4 bases, with 15 bases between. This chain's CDR3 is CASSLSSLATPYGYTF. In DNA, the CDR3 is TGTGCCAGCAGTTTATCAAGCCTTGCGACTCCCTATGGCTACACCTTC.

The chain joins TRBV6-5 to TRBJ1-2; TRBD1 matches at 9 bases. The germline CDR1 and CDR2 sequences are MNHEY and SVGAGI. Unmatched junction bases numbered 2, after V lost 2 bases and J lost 4 bases. The CDR3 sequence is 14 residues long. The CDR3 DNA is TGTGCCAGCAGTTACGGGGACAGGGCCTATGGCTACACCTTC. As protein: CASSYGDRAYGYTF.

V is TRBV4-1 and J is TRBJ2-7; D gene ambiguous. This CDR3 region has 13 residues. Germline V gives CDR1 MGHRA, CDR2 YSYEKL. V lost 0 bases to trimming and J lost 2 bases, with 5 bases between them. The CDR3 reads CASSQEWAYEQYF. The CDR3 DNA sequence: TGCGCCAGCAGCCAAGAATGGGCCTACGAGCAGTACTTC.

The V gene is TRBV7-9, the J gene TRBJ2-7; maybe TRBD1 (6 bases). Germline CDR1 reads SEHNR; CDR2 reads FQNEAQ (reference sequence). V dropped 4 bases and J dropped 3 bases, with 16 bases sitting between them. The CDR3 is made up of 15 amino acids. This CDR3 reads CASSSSGTPVYEQYF. The DNA for the CDR3 is TGTGCCAGCAGCTCCTCCGGGACACCTGTCTACGAGCAGTACTTC.

Regarding this clone: Different DNA sequences within this sample yield the same CDR3. This chain uses TRBV5-1 with TRBJ1-1; D possibly corresponds to TRBD1 (5 bases). Per germline, CDR1 SGHRS and CDR2 YFSETQ. V lost 2 bases, J lost 2 bases, and 7 bases lay in between. The CDR3 loop spans 13 amino acids. As DNA, the CDR3 is TGCGCCAGCAGCTTTCAGGGCAACACTGAAGCTTTCTTT. Translation gives CASSFQGNTEAFF.

The chain employs TRBV19 and TRBJ2-1; D is unresolved. CDR1 and CDR2 (germline): LNHDA, SQIVND (reference sequence). Trimming stripped 4 bases from V and 10 bases from J, with 8 bases between. The CDR3 runs 11 residues. The CDR3 DNA sequence: TGTGCCAGTAGTACCTTACTAGAGCAGTTCTTC. This codes for CASSTLLEQFF.

The genes are TRBV12-3 or TRBV12-4 and TRBJ1-2; 9 bases are shared with TRBD1. The V and J ends lost 6 bases and 8 bases, in that order; junction bases with no gene match: 7. The CDR3 runs to 13 residues. CDR3 in DNA: TGTGCCAGCAGGATACAGGGGGCGCGAGGCTACACCTTC. Its translation is CASRIQGARGYTF.

This chain joins TRBV7-2 and TRBJ1-2; D may be TRBD1 (6 bases). V shed 2 bases and J shed 0 bases, with 10 bases lying between them. This CDR3 is 15 amino acids long. The germline gives CDR1 SGHTA, CDR2 FQGNSA. CDR3: CASSLKGVTNYGYTF. The DNA for the CDR3 is TGTGCCAGCAGCTTAAAGGGGGTGACTAACTATGGCTACACCTTC.

Details on this clone: One junction end does not reproduce the germline sequence, and a read error may be involved. The CDR3 DNA sequence: TGTGCCAGCAGCCTACAGGGGGTTACTTACTTC. Translating it yields CASSLQGVTYF. V is TRBV3-1 (or the pseudogene TRBV3-2) and J is TRBJ1-2, with 8 bases fitting TRBD1. The CDR3 extends over 11 amino acids. Germline assignment: CDR1 LGHDT and CDR2 YNNKEL (reference sequence).

CDR3 loop: CASSLGTGVNTEAFF. In DNA, the CDR3 is TGTGCCAGCAGCTTAGGGACAGGGGTGAACACTGAAGCTTTCTTT. The V call is TRBV7-2, the J call TRBJ1-1; 9 nucleotides line up with TRBD1. The CDR3 runs to 15 residues. After removal of 1 base from V and 0 bases from J, the junction contained 0 bases not matched to a gene. Germline V gene lookup returns CDR1 SGHTA and CDR2 FQGNSA.

This sequence joins TRBV6-1 and TRBJ2-7; either TRBD1 or TRBD2 may supply D (5 bases each). CDR3 length: 12 amino acids. Germline values: CDR1 MNHNS, CDR2 SASEGT. The ends were cut back, 0 bases at V and 10 bases at J, with 10 bases in the middle. DNA for the CDR3: TGTGCCAGCAGTGAAGCGCTCGGGGACCAGTACTTC. This encodes CASSEALGDQYF.

The chain uses TRBV28 and TRBJ1-2; D gene uncertain. CDR3 length: 11 amino acids. Germline-derived CDR1 and CDR2 are MDHEN and SYDVKM. The V end lost 6 bases, the J end lost 7 bases, and 9 bases lay between the germline ends. The CDR3 DNA reads as TGTGCCAGCAGCCGGACCGGTGGCTACACCTTC. As protein: CASSRTGGYTF.

This clone was seen just once. The CDR3 region has the DNA TGTGCCAGCAGTTCCCCAAGTGTCGCTAGCGCCTACGAGCAGTACTTC. Protein: CASSSPSVASAYEQYF. This chain joins TRBV28 and TRBJ2-7; D is perhaps TRBD2 (6 bases). V shed 4 bases and J shed 2 bases, with 18 bases lying between them. Germline assignment: CDR1 MDHEN and CDR2 SYDVKM. There are 16 residues in the CDR3.

This clone was counted only a few times. The rearrangement uses TRBV19 and TRBJ1-1; D unclear. The CDR3 loop spans 14 amino acids. Germline V CDR1 and CDR2: LNHDA, SQIVND (reference sequence). V lost 1 base and J lost 4, with 10 bases in between. This CDR3 is CASSIGSRGTEAFF. In nucleotides, the CDR3 is TGTGCCAGTAGTATAGGATCACGAGGCACTGAAGCTTTCTTT. The whole variable domain, remainder taken from reference TRBV19 and TRBJ1-1, is DGGITQSPKYLFRKEGQNVTLSCEQNLNHDAMYWYRQDPGQGLRLIYYSQIVNDFQKGDIAEGYSVSREKKESFPLTVTSAQKNPTAFYLCASSIGSRGTEAFFGQGTRLTVV.

This chain links TRBV20-1 with TRBJ2-5, with D uncertain. Trimming took off 3 bases at V and 4 bases at J, with 6 bases between the two ends. This CDR3 has 11 residues. In germline, CDR1 is DFQATT, CDR2 SNEGSKA (reference sequence). Here the CDR3 DNA reads TGCAGTGCTAGGTTCGTAGAGACCCAGTACTTC. Translating it yields CSARFVETQYF.

The chain links TRBV6-2 or TRBV6-3 to TRBJ1-2; D unresolved. Germline V CDR1 and CDR2: MNHEY, SVGEGT. The CDR3 is 14 amino acids. The germline V and J ends were trimmed by 2 bases and 2 bases, with 9 bases remaining between them. The CDR3 DNA sequence: TGTGCCAGCAGTTACGGGCGCCGCAACTATGGCTACACCTTC. As protein: CASSYGRRNYGYTF.

This clone was counted a single time. The chain employs TRBV30 and TRBJ2-7, with D perhaps being TRBD1 or TRBD2 (6 bases each). Trimming left V 0 bases short and J 0 bases short, with 15 bases between. This CDR3 comprises 16 residues. The germline gives CDR1 GTSNPN, CDR2 SVGIG (reference sequence). As DNA, the CDR3 is TGTGCCTGGAGTGTATGGGGGGCCTCTGGCTCCTACGAGCAGTACTTC. It specifies CAWSVWGASGSYEQYF.

The gene calls are TRBV11-3 and TRBJ1-1; 10 bases align to TRBD1. The germline V gene encodes CDR1 SGHNT and CDR2 YENEEA. The CDR3 covers 16 residues. The trim removed 3 bases at V and 4 bases at J, leaving 8 bases unmatched. The CDR3 DNA sequence: TGTGCCAGCAGCTTTGGGACAGGGGTCGGGAGCACTGAAGCTTTCTTT. Translating it yields CASSFGTGVGSTEAFF.

This sequence joins TRBV19 and TRBJ1-1, with D maybe TRBD1 (6 bases). Deletions cut 2 bases from V and 4 bases from J, with 11 bases between. The CDR3 is made up of 14 amino acids. The germline gives CDR1 LNHDA, CDR2 SQIVND (reference sequence). DNA of the CDR3: TGTGCCAGTAGTATAACGGGGGGCTCCACTGAAGCTTTCTTT. Amino acid sequence: CASSITGGSTEAFF.